This T cell receptor (beta chain) is from a study of shared clonotypes between healthy human individuals. Study-wide context: There were three CD4 naive, three CD4 memory, two CD8 naive and one CD8 memory plates per donor.

The method was immunoSEQ multiplex PCR; TCRdb's version includes in-frame clones alone and lacks a portion of them. Among around 1,100,000 clones listed, 70% to 85% were seen once. V was pared by 5 bases and J by 8 bases, with 6 bases between. Germline CDR1 and CDR2: SEHNR and FQNEAQ (reference sequence). CDR3 length equals 10 residues. Comments on this clone: What it recognizes is unknown.

Study conclusions and caveats: The sampled material consisted only of blood, and tissue repertoires are likely to differ.

The V call is TRBV7-9, the J call TRBJ1-1; D gene ambiguous. The TCR comes from a man younger than 35 in good health. Some clones in this sample may be carry-over from other donors' samples. Sequencing used memory CD4+ T cells from PBMCs. Subset defined: CD45RA-negative fraction. The CDR3 reads CASSASEAFF. CDR3 bases: TGTGCCAGCAGCGCCTCGGAAGCTTTCTTT.